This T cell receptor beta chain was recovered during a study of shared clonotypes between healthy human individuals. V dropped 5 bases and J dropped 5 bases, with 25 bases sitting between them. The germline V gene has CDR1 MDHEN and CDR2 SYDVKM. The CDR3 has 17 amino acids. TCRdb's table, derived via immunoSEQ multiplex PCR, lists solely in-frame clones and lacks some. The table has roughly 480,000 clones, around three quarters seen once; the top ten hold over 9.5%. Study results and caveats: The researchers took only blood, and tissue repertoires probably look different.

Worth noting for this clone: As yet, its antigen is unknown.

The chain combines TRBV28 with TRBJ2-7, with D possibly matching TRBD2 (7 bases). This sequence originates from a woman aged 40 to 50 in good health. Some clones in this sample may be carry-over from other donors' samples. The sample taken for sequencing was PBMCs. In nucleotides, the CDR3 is TGTGCCAGCAGTCTGAGGGCCGGGGGGACATTCGCCAACGAGCAGTACTTC. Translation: CASSLRAGGTFANEQYF.